A selection of T cell receptor beta chains follows, all from one sample in a study of T-cell reconstitution after alpha-beta-depleted transplantation in children. TCRdb reprocessed the PCR reads with MiXCR, giving one entry per CDR3 protein. The sample has over 200,000 distinct CDR3 sequences; 8.5% to 10% are singletons. The sequenced sample was PBMCs from the stem cell graft donor, obtained from the stem cell graft. The receptors were sampled from a human donor who donated a stem cell graft to a child with acute lymphoblastic leukemia. Each CDR3 is given with its conserved first and last residue. Fields, in order: V gene, J gene, CDR3 protein.

>TRBV12-3/TRBV12-4|TRBJ2-5
CASSSPPEQETQYF
>TRBV7-7|TRBJ1-4
CASARARNEKLFF
>TRBV29-1|TRBJ2-6
CSVVGTVTAGANVLTF
>TRBV19|TRBJ2-1
CAVGRYNEQFF
>TRBV5-1|TRBJ2-5
CASSLKETQYF
>TRBV2|TRBJ2-6
CASRRGPGANVLTF
>TRBV9|TRBJ2-5
CASSVYGGAKETQYF
>TRBV20-1|TRBJ2-7
CSASIGQGSDEQYF
>TRBV12-5|TRBJ1-1
CASGLRTGPFVAFF
>TRBV5-1|TRBJ1-1
CASSLYSMNTEAFF
>TRBV20-1|TRBJ2-1
CSAPGGPAVISYNEQFF
>TRBV4-1|TRBJ2-3
CASSQDAWNTQYF
>TRBV20-1|TRBJ1-3
CSASVNSGNTIYF
>TRBV5-6|TRBJ2-4
CASSPGRFGQYF
>TRBV7-9|TRBJ2-3
CASSFRQASSTDTQYF
>TRBV2|TRBJ2-7
CASSESPTVAYEQYF
>TRBV5-1|TRBJ2-7
CASSFGGTTYEQYF
>TRBV4-3|TRBJ1-1
CASSQEKGQGLREAFF
>TRBV7-6|TRBJ1-3
CASSGRGGAGNTIYF
>TRBV5-1|TRBJ2-3
CASLAGGGTDTQYF
>TRBV12-3/TRBV12-4|TRBJ2-1
CASSSDPGQGMNEQFF
>TRBV12-3/TRBV12-4|TRBJ1-5
CASSKVMSNQPQHF
>TRBV20-1|TRBJ1-1
CSARTGDPWPTEAFF
>TRBV3-1|TRBJ2-7
CASRLGTSEQYF
>TRBV20-1|TRBJ1-4
CSAQGTAQATNEKLFF
>TRBV27|TRBJ2-1
CASGKSHRGGNEQFF
>TRBV12-3/TRBV12-4|TRBJ2-7
CASSSNYAGGSSYEQYF
>TRBV4-2|TRBJ2-2
CASSQGAGRELFF
>TRBV27|TRBJ2-6
CASSPGSGANVLTF
>TRBV5-8|TRBJ2-7
CASSLWQGTYEQYF
>TRBV29-1|TRBJ2-7
CSVEVSSDPYEQYF
>TRBV27|TRBJ1-1
CVSMQGNTEAFF
>TRBV2|TRBJ2-7
CASSEDGYEQYF
>TRBV10-3|TRBJ2-2
CAIRKTSANTGELFF
>TRBV10-3|TRBJ1-1
CAMRSGTGAYTEAFF
>TRBV11-1|TRBJ1-3
CASSLARDDTIYF
>TRBV3-1|TRBJ1-2
CASSRRAYGYTF
>TRBV10-3|TRBJ1-5
CAISGSRSGDSQPQHF